What follows are 24 T cell receptor beta chains derived from one specimen sequenced in a study of shared clonotypes between healthy human individuals. Method: immunoSEQ multiplex PCR; TCRdb's copy keeps in-frame clones and lacks some. The data show 2 million to 2.5 million clones, with 90% to 95% seen just once and roughly 0.36% held by the top ten. Sequenced sample: naive CD4+ T cells from PBMCs. Subset denoted: CD45RA+ positively selected. Receptor source: a man aged 18 to 30 in good health. Some clones in this sample may be carry-over from other donors' samples.

V and J are TRBV23-1 and TRBJ2-5; no firm D call. TRBV23-1 is an ORF, with its function uncertain. Deletions cut 3 bases from V and 0 bases from J, with 11 bases between. The CDR3 covers 15 residues. The CDR3 reads CASSQNQKYQETQYF. DNA of the CDR3: TGCGCCAGCAGTCAGAATCAGAAGTACCAAGAGACCCAGTACTTC.

The chain combines TRBV19 with TRBJ1-5; the match to TRBD1 covers 7 bases. The germline CDR1 and CDR2 sequences are LNHDA and SQIVND (reference sequence). The CDR3 spans 14 residues. J lost 6 bases, V lost 10 bases, and 12 bases had no gene match. The CDR3 DNA reads TGTGCCACCTCCTATGACAGGGAGGGTCAGCCCCAGCATTTT. Its protein product is CATSYDREGQPQHF. Looking up the rest from reference TRBV19 and TRBJ1-5 gives the full variable domain: DGGITQSPKYLFRKEGQNVTLSCEQNLNHDAMYWYRQDPGQGLRLIYYSQIVNDFQKGDIAEGYSVSREKKESFPLTVTSAQKNPTAFYLCATSYDREGQPQHFGDGTRLSIL.

The chain combines TRBV28 with TRBJ1-2, with 7 bases aligning to TRBD1. Per the germline V gene, CDR1 is MDHEN and CDR2 is SYDVKM. The ends lost 4 bases at V and 8 bases at J; junction bases unmatched: 10. The CDR3 runs to 14 residues. The CDR3 is CASSYDRVEGGYTF. In nucleotides, the CDR3 is TGTGCCAGCAGTTATGACAGGGTAGAAGGAGGCTACACCTTC.

This chain links TRBV10-3 with TRBJ2-7; 7 bases fit TRBD1. The germline gives CDR1 ENHRY, CDR2 SYGVKD. The ends lost 8 bases at V and 4 bases at J; junction bases unmatched: 5. This CDR3 has 12 amino acids. The CDR3 sequence is CAIGTVGYEQYF. DNA of the CDR3: TGTGCCATCGGGACAGTCGGTTACGAGCAGTACTTC.

The rearrangement uses TRBV27 and TRBJ1-1, with a tentative D call TRBD1 (5 bases). Germline assignment: CDR1 MNHEY and CDR2 SMNVEV (reference sequence). This CDR3 contains 13 residues. Between the trimmed V and J ends, which lost 8 bases and 6 bases, there was a span of 16 bases. CDR3 sequence reads: CASRGGNGAEAFF. The DNA for the CDR3 is TGTGCCAGCCGGGGGGGGAACGGGGCTGAAGCTTTCTTT.

CDR3 in DNA: TGCGCCAGCAGCCAAGATAGGAGGAAGACTAATGAAAAACTGTTTTTT. Protein sequence: CASSQDRRKTNEKLFF. The chain joins TRBV4-1 to TRBJ1-4; D uncertain. CDR3 length: 16 amino acids. Trimming took off 0 bases at V and 2 bases at J, with 10 bases between the two ends. Germline V CDR1 and CDR2: MGHRA, YSYEKL.

The gene calls are TRBV7-9 and TRBJ2-1; 14 bases are a match to TRBD2. The junction had 19 bases not matched to a gene; V was cut back by 6 bases and J by 9 bases. This CDR3 contains 19 residues. Germline V CDR1 and CDR2: SEHNR, FQNEAQ (reference sequence). CDR3 in amino acids: CASRRGTAGTSGSLFEQFF. CDR3 DNA: TGTGCCAGCAGAAGGGGGACGGCCGGGACTAGCGGGAGCTTGTTTGAGCAGTTCTTC.

CDR3 DNA sequence: TGTGCCTGGGGGACATCCTACGAGCAGTACTTC. It codes for CAWGTSYEQYF. V is TRBV30 and J is TRBJ2-7; a possible D gene is TRBD1 (6 bases). V lost 5 bases and J 1 base, leaving 6 bases between the germline ends. Germline V lookup: CDR1 GTSNPN, CDR2 SVGIG (reference sequence). The CDR3 runs 11 residues.

This chain joins TRBV7-9 and TRBJ2-4, with D uncertain. The CDR3 is 12 residues long. The ends were cut back, 6 bases at V and 0 bases at J, with 3 bases in the middle. The germline V gene has CDR1 SEHNR and CDR2 FQNEAQ (reference sequence). The CDR3, as DNA: TGTGCCAGCAGTATAGCCAAAAACATTCAGTACTTC. Translation gives CASSIAKNIQYF.

V is TRBV9 and J is TRBJ1-3; D gene unclear. V lost 0 bases and J lost 2, with 12 bases in between. The CDR3 has 16 residues. CDR1 SGDLS and CDR2 YYNGEE come from the germline V gene. The DNA of the CDR3 is TGTGCCAGCAGCGTAGGGGAGGGAATGGCTGGAAACACCATATATTTT. Translated, it gives CASSVGEGMAGNTIYF.

V and J are TRBV6-1 and TRBJ1-5; 10 bases fit TRBD1. The CDR3 has 18 amino acids. J lost 0 bases, V lost 4 bases, and 9 bases had no gene match. Germline CDR1 is MNHNS and CDR2 is SASEGT. The CDR3 loop reads CASSGPTGGGISNQPQHF. The CDR3 nucleotides read TGTGCCAGCAGTGGCCCGACAGGGGGCGGGATTAGCAATCAGCCCCAGCATTTT.

The V call is TRBV5-4, the J call TRBJ2-7; TRBD1 agrees at 8 bases. The CDR3 totals 15 residues. V lost 4 bases and J lost 2; bases outside the gene matches: 8. Germline CDR1 is SGHNT and CDR2 is YYREEE (reference sequence). This CDR3 reads CASSVPGQDPYEQYF. DNA for the CDR3: TGTGCCAGCAGCGTCCCGGGACAGGACCCCTACGAGCAGTACTTC. Full variable domain (outside the CDR3, taken from reference TRBV5-4 and TRBJ2-7): ETGVTQSPTHLIKTRGQQVTLRCSSQSGHNTVSWYQQALGQGPQFIFQYYREEENGRGNFPPRFSGLQFPNYSSELNVNALELDDSALYLCASSVPGQDPYEQYFGPGTRLTVT.

V gene TRBV19 combines with J gene TRBJ1-4; D gene unclear. Germline V lookup: CDR1 LNHDA, CDR2 SQIVND (reference sequence). This CDR3 comprises 14 residues. Trimming took off 3 bases at V and 5 bases at J, with 10 bases between the two ends. In DNA, the CDR3 is TGTGCCAGTAGTATCAACAGTCTCAATGAAAAACTGTTTTTT. It specifies CASSINSLNEKLFF.

The chain is built from TRBV4-1 and TRBJ2-5; D is ambiguous. Looked up from germline, CDR1 is MGHRA and CDR2 is YSYEKL. This CDR3 comprises 14 residues. V lost 1 base and J 14 bases, leaving 20 bases between the germline ends. CDR3 sequence reads: CASSQGSAYPPYYF. In DNA form, the CDR3 reads TGCGCCAGCAGCCAAGGGTCTGCCTATCCCCCCTATTACTTC.

A remark on this clone: The junction departs from germline at one end; a sequencing error may be responsible. The V gene is TRBV5-5, the J gene TRBJ2-5, with D perhaps given as TRBD1 or TRBD2 (6 bases each). The CDR3 sequence is 11 residues long. Germline-derived CDR1 and CDR2 are SGHKS and YYEKEE (reference sequence). The CDR3: CASSSGAVSDF. In DNA form, the CDR3 reads TGTGCCAGCAGCTCGGGGGCAGTCTCTGACTTC.

This rearrangement joins TRBV25-1 to TRBJ1-3; D may be TRBD1 (5 bases). Germline V gene lookup returns CDR1 MGHDK and CDR2 SYGVNS. V lost 4 bases and J 2 bases, leaving 12 bases between the germline ends. This CDR3 contains 15 residues. The CDR3 coding sequence is TGTGCCAGCAGTGTCACCACAGGAACTGGAAACACCATATATTTT. Encoded protein: CASSVTTGTGNTIYF.

This chain connects TRBV10-3 to TRBJ2-7, with 7 bases that match TRBD2. The trim removed 5 bases at V and 0 bases at J, leaving 4 bases unmatched. The CDR3 loop spans 14 amino acids. CDR1 is ENHRY, CDR2 SYGVKD, per germline. This CDR3 reads CAISSSGFSYEQYF. DNA for the CDR3: TGTGCCATCAGTTCTAGCGGATTCTCCTACGAGCAGTACTTC.

The V call is TRBV4-1, the J call TRBJ1-2, with a possible D match to TRBD1 (6 bases). Looked up from germline, CDR1 is MGHRA and CDR2 is YSYEKL. Trimming removed 4 bases from V and 8 bases from J, with 20 bases in between. CDR3 size: 15 residues. CDR3 nucleotides: TGCGCCAGCAGCCCTAGGGGGAGTTCCCGGGGGGGCTACACCTTC. Amino acid sequence: CASSPRGSSRGGYTF.

The chain has TRBV29-1 and TRBJ2-7; 9 nucleotides agree with TRBD2. With 5 bases clipped from V and 4 bases from J, the junction kept 6 bases outside the gene matches. Germline V lookup: CDR1 SQVTM, CDR2 ANQGSEA. CDR3 length: 13 amino acids. CDR3 bases: TGCAGCGTTTCAGGCGGGAGGGGGTACGAGCAGTACTTC. Amino acids: CSVSGGRGYEQYF.

This chain joins TRBV9 and TRBJ2-5; no firm D call. Germline V CDR1 and CDR2: SGDLS, YYNGEE. The CDR3 has 14 residues. The V end lost 4 bases, the J end lost 7 bases, and 17 bases lay between the germline ends. This CDR3 is CASSPQQARRTQYF. The CDR3 DNA sequence: TGTGCCAGCAGCCCCCAGCAGGCCCGGAGGACCCAGTACTTC.

This chain connects TRBV5-6 to TRBJ1-2, with a possible D match to TRBD1 (5 bases). This CDR3 comprises 14 residues. Germline lookup yields CDR1 SGHDT and CDR2 YYEEEE. The V gene lost 0 bases and the J gene lost 5 bases, with 11 bases spanning the gap. The CDR3 DNA reads as TGTGCCAGCAGCTTGGTGGCAAAGGGGTATGGCTACACCTTC. Translated, it gives CASSLVAKGYGYTF. The variable domain in full, with the rest retrieved from reference TRBV5-6 and TRBJ1-2, is DAGVTQSPTHLIKTRGQQVTLRCSPKSGHDTVSWYQQALGQGPQFIFQYYEEEERQRGNFPDRFSGHQFPNYSSELNVNALLLGDSALYLCASSLVAKGYGYTFGSGTRLTVV.

The chain has TRBV2 and TRBJ1-5, with no clear D. The CDR3 covers 13 residues. Germline V CDR1 and CDR2: SNHLY, FYNNEI. V was cut by 2 bases and J by 1 base, with 3 bases left in between. The CDR3 here is CASSELSNQPQHF. DNA for the CDR3: TGTGCCAGCAGTGAACTGAGCAATCAGCCCCAGCATTTT.

This clone was seen more than once but under ten times. V usage is TRBV11-2 and J usage is TRBJ1-1; no firm D call. The V end lost 1 base, the J end lost 0 bases, and 9 bases lay between the germline ends. The CDR3 extends over 15 amino acids. CDR1 and CDR2 from the germline V gene are SGHAT and FQNNGV. CDR3 residues: CASSLVARMNTEAFF. In nucleotides, the CDR3 is TGTGCCAGCAGCTTAGTGGCCAGGATGAACACTGAAGCTTTCTTT. The full variable domain, rest sourced from reference TRBV11-2 and TRBJ1-1, is EAGVAQSPRYKIIEKRQSVAFWCNPISGHATLYWYQQILGQGPKLLIQFQNNGVVDDSQLPKDRFSAERLKGVDSTLKIQPAKLEDSAVYLCASSLVARMNTEAFFGQGTRLTVV.

Written as DNA, the CDR3 is TGTGCCAGCAGTTCTGGACAACTCAAGGAGGGCGAGCAGTACTTC. It specifies CASSSGQLKEGEQYF. The V call is TRBV6-5, the J call TRBJ2-7, with TRBD2 as a possible D gene (6 bases). This CDR3 spans 15 amino acids. V lost 4 bases to trimming and J lost 6 bases, with 19 bases between them. Germline V CDR1 and CDR2: MNHEY, SVGAGI.